What follows are 19 T cell receptor beta chains derived from one specimen sequenced in a study of blood T cell repertoires in COVID-19. Libraries were prepared by immunoSEQ multiplex PCR; TCRdb keeps only in-frame clonotypes and omits some of them. Of approximately 200,000 clones in the sample, about 86% were seen once. Input material: peripheral blood. These receptors were obtained from a woman in her twenties or thirties with active or convalescent COVID-19.

This clone has more than one count but fewer than ten. This rearrangement joins TRBV6-5 to TRBJ1-1, with a possible D match to TRBD1 (5 bases). Between the trimmed V and J ends, which lost 4 bases and 6 bases, there was a span of 12 bases. CDR1 MNHEY and CDR2 SVGAGI come from the germline V gene. The CDR3 extends over 13 amino acids. For the CDR3, the DNA is TGTGCCAGCAGTTGGGGGGTACGAGCTGAAGCTTTCTTT. Translated: CASSWGVRAEAFF.

In this sample, this clone turned up a few times. V and J are TRBV5-1 and TRBJ2-3, with TRBD2 matching 8 bases. CDR3 length: 15 residues. The germline V gene encodes CDR1 SGHRS and CDR2 YFSETQ. V lost 0 bases and J lost 4; bases outside the gene matches: 4. The CDR3 DNA sequence: TGCGCCAGCAGCTTGGATGTCGGGAGGGCAGATACGCAGTATTTT. Amino acids: CASSLDVGRADTQYF.

The table lists this clone with many counts. The V and J genes are TRBV27 and TRBJ2-6, with D possibly being TRBD2 (6 bases). This CDR3 has 22 amino acids. Trimming pared 5 bases from V and 0 bases from J, leaving 29 bases between. Germline V gene data show CDR1 as MNHEY and CDR2 as SMNVEV (reference sequence). CDR3 amino acids: CASSPLRRGWPSKHSGANVLTF. The CDR3 nucleotides read TGTGCCAGCAGTCCACTCCGGAGGGGTTGGCCGTCAAAACACTCTGGGGCCAACGTCCTGACTTTC.

This clone was counted only a few times. V and J are TRBV18 and TRBJ2-2; TRBD2 agrees at 9 bases. Germline V gene data show CDR1 as KGHSH and CDR2 as LQKENI. J gave up 6 bases and V 2 bases, and 10 bases lay outside the gene matches. This CDR3 spans 17 amino acids. CDR3 bases: TGTGCCAGCTCACCAATTGGTAGCGGGAGCGCGGCCGGGGAGCTGTTTTTT. Translation gives CASSPIGSGSAAGELFF.

This chain uses TRBV2 with TRBJ1-3; D unclear. The V end was cut by 5 bases, the J end by 7 bases, with 9 bases between. The CDR3 consists of 12 residues. CDR1 SNHLY and CDR2 FYNNEI come from the germline V gene. The CDR3 spells CASSPPVNTIYF. The CDR3, as DNA: TGTGCCAGCAGTCCTCCCGTGAACACCATATATTTT.

This chain connects TRBV2 to TRBJ2-1, with 8 bases identical to TRBD2. This CDR3 is built from 14 residues. The V segment lost 10 bases and the J segment 0 bases; nucleotides outside the gene matches: 5. The germline V gene has CDR1 SNHLY and CDR2 FYNNEI. CDR3 nucleotides: TGTGCCACCAAGCGGGAGCTCTCCTACAATGAGCAGTTCTTC. Protein: CATKRELSYNEQFF.

As to this clone: Other DNA sequences in this sample translate to the same CDR3. For the CDR3, the DNA is TGTGCCAGTAGTATCGTGGCAGGGGGCGGCTACACCTTC. Protein: CASSIVAGGGYTF. J is TRBJ1-2 and V is TRBV19, with 8 bases lining up with TRBD1. Unmatched junction bases numbered 5, after V lost 3 bases and J lost 8 bases. The CDR3 runs to 13 residues. Germline V lookup: CDR1 LNHDA, CDR2 SQIVND (reference sequence).

The chain's CDR3 is CASSLRTDLYNEQFF. Here the CDR3 DNA reads TGTGCCAGCAGTCTCCGGACAGACCTATACAATGAGCAGTTCTTC. V and J are TRBV27 and TRBJ2-1, with D possibly being TRBD1 (6 bases). Germline V gene lookup returns CDR1 MNHEY and CDR2 SMNVEV (reference sequence). The CDR3 extends over 15 amino acids. V dropped 5 bases and J dropped 4 bases, with 15 bases sitting between them.

The V gene is TRBV18, the J gene TRBJ2-7, with 13 positions matching TRBD2. Trimming cost V 2 bases and J 0 bases; bases outside gene matches: 7. Germline V gives CDR1 KGHSH, CDR2 LQKENI. This CDR3 has 18 residues. The CDR3 sequence is CASSPTLGLAGPSYEQYF. The CDR3 DNA follows: TGTGCCAGCTCACCAACCCTGGGACTAGCGGGACCCTCCTACGAGCAGTACTTC.

A single count supports this clone. The J gene is TRBJ1-3, the V gene TRBV10-1, with D unresolved. Germline CDR1 reads WNHNN; CDR2 reads SYGVQD (reference sequence). Between the trimmed V and J ends, which lost 4 bases and 0 bases, there was a span of 7 bases. The CDR3 is 14 residues long. CDR3 DNA sequence: TGCGCCAGCAGTGGGGCACACTCTGGAAACACCATATATTTT. It specifies CASSGAHSGNTIYF.

The rearrangement links TRBV15 to TRBJ1-4, with D possibly TRBD1 on 5 matching bases. CDR1 is LNHNV and CDR2 is YYDKDF in the germline V gene (reference sequence). V shed 0 bases and J shed 5 bases, with 16 bases lying between them. CDR3 size: 17 residues. CDR3 nucleotides: TGTGCCACCAGCAGAGATTTGGGAAGCAGGGTAAATGAAAAACTGTTTTTT. This sequence encodes CATSRDLGSRVNEKLFF.

This chain connects TRBV6-6 to TRBJ1-4; D is possibly TRBD1 (6 bases). Trimming pared 8 bases from V and 7 bases from J, leaving 14 bases between. The CDR3 loop spans 13 amino acids. Germline V gene sequence: CDR1 MNHNY, CDR2 SVGAGI (reference sequence). The CDR3 here is CASQRGAGEKLFF. DNA of the CDR3: TGTGCCAGCCAGCGGGGGGCTGGTGAAAAACTGTTTTTT.

There are a few counts of this clone. The chain is built from TRBV4-1 and TRBJ1-1; no definite D call. V shed 1 base and J shed 2 bases, with 17 bases lying between them. Germline assignment: CDR1 MGHRA and CDR2 YSYEKL. This CDR3 comprises 17 residues. The CDR3 bases are TGCGCCAGCAGCCAAGTTGTAAGGCCAGGATCAAACACTGAAGCTTTCTTT. This gives the protein CASSQVVRPGSNTEAFF.

This chain connects TRBV24-1 to TRBJ2-3; 7 nucleotides line up with TRBD1. Trimming at V came to 2 bases and at J to 1 base, leaving 11 bases not matched to a gene. Germline V gene data show CDR1 as KGHDR and CDR2 as SFDVKD. The CDR3 covers 18 residues. CDR3 nucleotides: TGTGCCACCAGTGATTACAAACGACAGGGAAAAGGCACAGATACGCAGTATTTT. The encoded protein is CATSDYKRQGKGTDTQYF.

V and J are TRBV10-1 and TRBJ2-2; tentative D call: TRBD1 (5 bases). The germline CDR1 and CDR2 sequences are WNHNN and SYGVQD (reference sequence). CDR3 length: 13 residues. The ends were cut back, 3 bases at V and 5 bases at J, with 7 bases in the middle. CDR3 in DNA: TGCGCCAGCAGTGATCCAGGGACCGGGGAGCTGTTTTTT. It translates to CASSDPGTGELFF.

The V gene is TRBV6-6, the J gene TRBJ2-3, with 9 bases fitting TRBD2. V lost 6 bases, J lost 2 bases, and 6 bases stayed unmatched. Germline CDR1 MNHNY, CDR2 SVGAGI (reference sequence). The length of the CDR3 is 15 residues. The CDR3 DNA sequence: TGTGCCAGCAGCCCTAGCGGGATACCCACAGATACGCAGTATTTT. Its translation: CASSPSGIPTDTQYF.

The table lists this clone with a few counts. The gene calls are TRBV5-1 and TRBJ1-1; 7 bases agree with TRBD1. J was trimmed by 4 bases and V by 5 bases; bases with no gene match: 5. The CDR3 has 13 amino acids. CDR1 SGHRS and CDR2 YFSETQ come from the germline V gene. As DNA, the CDR3 is TGCGCCAGCAGTGATCAGGGGGGCACTGAAGCTTTCTTT. It translates to CASSDQGGTEAFF.

The chain combines TRBV10-3 with TRBJ1-5; D not resolved. With 5 bases removed from V and 0 bases from J, the gap between germline ends came to 5 bases. The CDR3 consists of 13 residues. In germline, CDR1 is ENHRY, CDR2 SYGVKD. In DNA, the CDR3 is TGTGCCATCAGTCCGGTTAGCAATCAGCCCCAGCATTTT. Protein product: CAISPVSNQPQHF.

The V and J genes are TRBV30 and TRBJ1-5; D unclear. Trimming removed 0 bases from V and 5 bases from J, with 5 bases in between. CDR1 and CDR2 (germline): GTSNPN, SVGIG (reference sequence). The CDR3 has 12 amino acids. CDR3 sequence (DNA): TGTGCCTGGAGTGTGGGCTATCAGCCCCAGCATTTT. Its translation is CAWSVGYQPQHF.